This T cell receptor (beta chain) came from a study of radiation and T cells in renal cell carcinoma. TCRdb keeps only in-frame clones here, not all; method: immunoSEQ multiplex PCR. The profile covers 20,000 to 25,000 clones, with around half appearing a single time and about a fifth taken by the ten largest. CDR1 and CDR2 (germline): LNHDA, SQIVND (reference sequence). The length of the CDR3 is 11 residues. The V and J ends lost 3 bases and 7 bases respectively, with 7 bases between them. Described treatment: treatment-naive control, cytoreductive nephrectomy. The clonotype comes from a human donor with renal cell carcinoma. The chain is built from TRBV19 and TRBJ2-7, with no clear D. This material consisted of tumor tissue, taken from a patient whose treatment was nephrectomy without radiotherapy. CDR3 sequence: CASSMGWEQYF. In DNA form, the CDR3 reads TGTGCCAGTAGTATGGGGTGGGAGCAGTACTTC.